A single sample is the source of the 26 T cell receptor beta chains below, sequenced in a study of regulatory T cells in long-lasting Graves disease. The sample's time point: persistent/refractory GD, antithyroid drugs over 5 years with positive TRAb. PBMC-extracted RNA yielded the TCR library. To make TCR beta libraries, researchers used iRepertoire HTBI primers and Arm-PCR of CDR3 regions. TCRdb reprocessed the multiplex PCR reads via MiXCR and lists one record per CDR3 protein. The sample lists roughly 700,000 distinct CDR3 sequences; around 30% were seen once. The sample in question was peripheral blood mononuclear cells (PBMCs), obtained when the disease was refractory, from a patient treated with antithyroid drugs. Receptors were obtained from a female donor with Graves disease.

This clonotype was counted a single time. The chain couples TRBV7-3 to TRBJ1-1; tentatively, D is TRBD1 (5 bases). Trimming left V 5 bases short and J 2 bases short, with 21 bases between. The CDR3 spans 17 residues. Germline V lookup: CDR1 SGHTA, CDR2 FQGTGA. The chain's CDR3 is CASSPHPTQAPNTEAFF. CDR3 coding DNA: TGTGCCAGCAGCCCCCACCCTACACAGGCCCCTAACACTGAAGCTTTCTTT.

This clonotype has more than one count but fewer than ten. V and J are TRBV19 and TRBJ1-5; tentative D call: TRBD1 (5 bases). Germline V gene data show CDR1 as LNHDA and CDR2 as SQIVND (reference sequence). V lost 7 bases to trimming and J lost 4 bases, with 14 bases between them. The CDR3 consists of 14 residues. In DNA form, the CDR3 reads TGTGCCAGTACCATATCTGGGGGGAATCAGCCCCAGCATTTT. Translated: CASTISGGNQPQHF. Full variable domain (remainder filled in from reference TRBV19 and TRBJ1-5): DGGITQSPKYLFRKEGQNVTLSCEQNLNHDAMYWYRQDPGQGLRLIYYSQIVNDFQKGDIAEGYSVSREKKESFPLTVTSAQKNPTAFYLCASTISGGNQPQHFGDGTRLSIL.

In its sample, this clonotype was seen a few times. The chain is built from TRBV7-9 and TRBJ2-5; TRBD2 matches 11 bases. Germline values: CDR1 SEHNR, CDR2 FQNEAQ (reference sequence). The CDR3 sequence is 18 residues long. The V gene end was trimmed by 5 bases and the J gene end by 0 bases; junction bases not matched to a gene: 11. The CDR3 reads CASSPGTSGGKYQETQYF. Here the CDR3 DNA reads TGTGCCAGCAGCCCGGGGACTAGCGGAGGGAAGTACCAAGAGACCCAGTACTTC.

This clonotype came up many times. This rearrangement joins TRBV11-2 to TRBJ2-5; 8 bases are a match to TRBD2. CDR1 is SGHAT, CDR2 FQNNGV, per germline. V shed 5 bases, J shed 5 bases, and the junction held 13 bases outside the gene matches. The CDR3 loop spans 16 amino acids. CDR3 region: CASSINPTSATETQYF. For the CDR3, the DNA is TGTGCCAGCAGCATCAACCCGACTAGCGCAACGGAGACCCAGTACTTC.

The chain couples TRBV7-6 to TRBJ2-5; 8 positions match TRBD2. There are 17 residues in the CDR3. With 1 base clipped from V and 2 bases from J, the junction kept 9 bases outside the gene matches. The germline CDR1 and CDR2 sequences are SGHVS and FNYEAQ. The CDR3 coding sequence is TGTGCCAGCAGCTTAGGTTCAGCGGGAGTAGGGCAAGAGACCCAGTACTTC. Protein: CASSLGSAGVGQETQYF.

This clonotype turned up a few times. The CDR3 sequence is CASSLAAQPQHF. DNA for the CDR3: TGTGCCAGCAGCTTAGCGGCTCAGCCCCAGCATTTT. The genes are TRBV7-9 and TRBJ1-5; D unclear. V was shortened by 0 bases and J by 6 bases, with 3 bases between the two germline ends. Looked up from germline, CDR1 is SEHNR and CDR2 is FQNEAQ (reference sequence). The CDR3 consists of 12 residues.

This clonotype was found many times. V usage is TRBV12-3 or TRBV12-4 and J usage is TRBJ2-5; 10 bases map to TRBD2. The CDR3 sequence is 17 residues long. V was clipped by 3 bases and J by 3 bases; unmatched bases: 10. CDR3 in amino acids: CASSFYTAGLAEETQYF. The CDR3 bases are TGTGCCAGCAGTTTTTATACTGCTGGACTAGCGGAAGAGACCCAGTACTTC.

The rearrangement joins TRBV28 to TRBJ1-5; 7 bases align to TRBD1. The CDR3 is 14 residues long. After removal of 7 bases from V and 2 bases from J, the junction contained 5 bases not matched to a gene. Germline V gene data show CDR1 as MDHEN and CDR2 as SYDVKM. DNA for the CDR3: TGTGCCAGCACCCAGGGGGGAGGCAATCAGCCCCAGCATTTT. Translating it yields CASTQGGGNQPQHF.

The chain employs TRBV30 and TRBJ2-1, with TRBD2 identical over 13 bases. V was clipped by 2 bases and J by 5 bases; unmatched bases: 6. The CDR3 contains 16 residues. CDR1 and CDR2 from the germline V gene are GTSNPN and SVGIG (reference sequence). CDR3: CAWSIGTSGMDNEQFF. DNA of the CDR3: TGTGCCTGGAGTATAGGGACTAGCGGGATGGACAATGAGCAGTTCTTC.

The chain joins TRBV19 to TRBJ2-7, with 10 bases identical to TRBD1. V lost 0 bases to trimming and J lost 4 bases; unmatched junction nucleotides: 3. The CDR3 totals 15 residues. Germline V CDR1 and CDR2: LNHDA, SQIVND (reference sequence). The CDR3 region is CASSIDLDRGYEQYF. The CDR3 coding sequence is TGTGCCAGTAGTATAGATCTGGACAGGGGGTACGAGCAGTACTTC.

The V call is TRBV9, the J call TRBJ2-5; maybe TRBD2 (6 bases). The V gene's germline CDR1 is SGDLS and CDR2 YYNGEE. Between the trimmed V and J ends, which lost 0 bases and 5 bases, there was a span of 20 bases. This CDR3 spans 17 amino acids. The DNA for the CDR3 is TGTGCCAGCAGCGTAGGTAGTAGCGGTAAAATCCAGGAGACCCAGTACTTC. Its translation is CASSVGSSGKIQETQYF.

V is TRBV5-1 and J is TRBJ2-5, with 13 bases lining up with TRBD2. This CDR3 is built from 15 residues. Unmatched junction bases numbered 1, after V lost 0 bases and J lost 5 bases. Germline V gene lookup returns CDR1 SGHRS and CDR2 YFSETQ. The CDR3 region is CASSLELAGGETQYF. The CDR3 DNA follows: TGCGCCAGCAGCTTGGAACTAGCGGGAGGGGAGACCCAGTACTTC.

J is TRBJ1-1 and V is TRBV28; D is uncertain. The CDR3 sequence is 12 residues long. V was clipped by 7 bases and J by 1 base, with 7 bases between them. Germline CDR1 is MDHEN and CDR2 is SYDVKM. The CDR3 loop is CASMKQNTEAFF. The CDR3 coding sequence is TGTGCCAGCATGAAGCAGAACACTGAAGCTTTCTTT.

The rearrangement links TRBV28 to TRBJ1-5, with TRBD1 matching over 8 bases. This CDR3 spans 15 amino acids. Germline-derived CDR1 and CDR2 are MDHEN and SYDVKM. V lost 4 bases, J lost 9 bases, and 11 bases stayed unmatched. DNA for the CDR3: TGTGCCAGCAGTTGGGGACAGGCCGACGGAGGGCCCCAGCATTTT. It encodes CASSWGQADGGPQHF.

The chain couples TRBV11-2 to TRBJ1-5; a possible D gene is TRBD1 (5 bases). Per the germline V gene, CDR1 is SGHAT and CDR2 is FQNNGV. CDR3 length: 18 amino acids. Between the trimmed V and J ends, which lost 4 bases and 0 bases, there was a span of 19 bases. CDR3 sequence (DNA): TGTGCCAGCAGCTCAGGGAGGGGAGAAGGTTATAGCAATCAGCCCCAGCATTTT. It is translated as CASSSGRGEGYSNQPQHF.

The J gene is TRBJ1-5, the V gene TRBV15; 9 nucleotides line up with TRBD1. This CDR3 has 15 residues. With V trimmed by 0 bases and J by 7 bases, 4 bases remained unmatched. Germline V lookup: CDR1 LNHNV, CDR2 YYDKDF (reference sequence). This CDR3 is CATSRDGDRDQPQHF. The CDR3 region has the DNA TGTGCCACCAGCAGAGATGGGGACAGGGACCAGCCCCAGCATTTT.

This clonotype was recorded a few times. The V and J genes are TRBV7-6 and TRBJ2-7; no clear D gene. Trimming shortened V by 1 base and J by 7 bases, and 11 bases separated the two germline ends. The germline gives CDR1 SGHVS, CDR2 FNYEAQ. The CDR3 length is 13 residues. CDR3 in DNA: TGTGCCAGCAGCTTAGGGGCTCCTATTGAGCAGTACTTC. Translated: CASSLGAPIEQYF.

In its sample, this clonotype was seen many times. The chain uses TRBV7-9 and TRBJ1-6; TRBD1 agrees at 7 bases. CDR3 length equals 15 residues. The V segment lost 4 bases and the J segment 2 bases; nucleotides outside the gene matches: 2. Germline values: CDR1 SEHNR, CDR2 FQNEAQ (reference sequence). The CDR3 DNA follows: TGTGCCAGCAGCTCGGGGACAGCCTATAATTCACCCCTCCACTTT. Amino acid sequence: CASSSGTAYNSPLHF.

There are a few counts of this clonotype. This chain joins TRBV28 and TRBJ2-5, with 7 bases identical to TRBD1. V lost 2 bases and J lost 3; bases outside the gene matches: 3. Germline V CDR1 and CDR2: MDHEN, SYDVKM. CDR3 length: 14 amino acids. The CDR3 is CASSLSGQEETQYF. Written as DNA, the CDR3 is TGTGCCAGCAGTTTAAGTGGACAGGAAGAGACCCAGTACTTC.

This chain connects TRBV11-2 to TRBJ2-7, with TRBD1 as a possible D gene (6 bases). Trimming stripped 6 bases from V and 3 bases from J, with 15 bases between. The CDR3 sequence is 14 residues long. Germline V gives CDR1 SGHAT, CDR2 FQNNGV. The CDR3 DNA follows: TGTGCCAGCAGGACTACAGGGCTCCACTACGAGCAGTACTTC. Protein: CASRTTGLHYEQYF.

This clonotype was observed a few times. This rearrangement joins TRBV5-4 to TRBJ2-1; D is uncertain. The CDR3 has 17 amino acids. The germline CDR1 and CDR2 sequences are SGHNT and YYREEE (reference sequence). V was trimmed by 3 bases and J by 0 bases, leaving 16 bases between them. CDR3 protein: CASSSARAWNSYNEQFF. DNA of the CDR3: TGTGCCAGCAGCTCGGCCCGGGCGTGGAACTCCTACAATGAGCAGTTCTTC.

J is TRBJ2-7 and V is TRBV6-5; either TRBD1 or TRBD2 may fit D (5 bases each). The CDR3 is 11 residues long. V shed 2 bases and J shed 6 bases, with 5 bases lying between them. CDR1 is MNHEY, CDR2 SVGAGI, per germline. The CDR3 DNA is TGTGCCAGCAGTTACGGGGGCGAGCAGTACTTC. It encodes CASSYGGEQYF.

V gene TRBV9 combines with J gene TRBJ1-4; maybe TRBD1 (5 bases). This CDR3 spans 13 amino acids. The germline V gene encodes CDR1 SGDLS and CDR2 YYNGEE. Between the trimmed V and J ends, which lost 4 bases and 8 bases, there was a span of 12 bases. Written as DNA, the CDR3 is TGTGCCAGCAGCACCGGGACGCAAGAAAAACTGTTTTTT. Its translation: CASSTGTQEKLFF. Supplemented by reference TRBV9 and TRBJ1-4, the full variable domain reads DSGVTQTPKHLITATGQRVTLRCSPRSGDLSVYWYQQSLDQGLQFLIQYYNGEERAKGNILERFSAQQFPDLHSELNLSSLELGDSALYFCASSTGTQEKLFFGSGTQLSVL.

The chain combines TRBV6-1 with TRBJ2-2; D call uncertain. CDR1 MNHNS and CDR2 SASEGT come from the germline V gene. Trimming shortened V by 4 bases and J by 4 bases, and 7 bases separated the two germline ends. The CDR3 loop spans 13 amino acids. CDR3 region: CASSGQPTGELFF. DNA of the CDR3: TGTGCCAGCAGTGGTCAGCCCACCGGGGAGCTGTTTTTT.

The chain links TRBV6-1 to TRBJ1-1, with 7 bases that match TRBD1. The ends lost 6 bases at V and 4 bases at J; junction bases unmatched: 8. CDR1 and CDR2 (germline): MNHNS, SASEGT. This CDR3 spans 14 amino acids. CDR3 DNA sequence: TGTGCCAGCAGGAGACAGGGTACGAGCACTGAAGCTTTCTTT. Amino acids: CASRRQGTSTEAFF.

This chain links TRBV7-9 with TRBJ1-1, with D maybe TRBD1 (6 bases). V was clipped by 2 bases and J by 8 bases, with 12 bases between them. The germline V gene has CDR1 SEHNR and CDR2 FQNEAQ (reference sequence). The CDR3 contains 13 residues. This chain's CDR3 is CASSLRGGHEAFF. Here the CDR3 DNA reads TGTGCCAGCAGCTTACGGGGGGGCCACGAAGCTTTCTTT.